Detailed here is one T cell receptor beta chain. Its specificity is unknown. The data were produced by immunoSEQ multiplex PCR, yet TCRdb's version contains in-frame clones alone and is incomplete. The sample carries roughly 120,000 clones, 87% recorded once. The sample belongs to a study of T cell responses to AZD1222 COVID-19 vaccine. Study-level background: Pooling of second doses given at about 4 or about 12 weeks was done.

Germline CDR1 reads LGHDT; CDR2 reads YNNKEL (reference sequence). The CDR3 spans 15 residues. The V end lost 0 bases, the J end lost 7 bases, and 15 bases lay between the germline ends. Whole-study findings and limits: Unmutated regions of variants are reportedly targeted by nearly half of spike-specific TCRs. Spike regions recognized by vaccine-associated CD4 TCRs spanned the protein, led by 160-218 and 743-854.

The V and J genes are TRBV3-1 (or the pseudogene TRBV3-2) and TRBJ2-5; D uncertain. The TCR comes from an adult in good health. The specimen was peripheral blood, collected on day 0 of AZD1222 vaccination. As DNA, the CDR3 is TGTGCCAGCAGCCAAGATTCCGGCCCCATAGGGACCCAGTACTTC. It specifies CASSQDSGPIGTQYF.